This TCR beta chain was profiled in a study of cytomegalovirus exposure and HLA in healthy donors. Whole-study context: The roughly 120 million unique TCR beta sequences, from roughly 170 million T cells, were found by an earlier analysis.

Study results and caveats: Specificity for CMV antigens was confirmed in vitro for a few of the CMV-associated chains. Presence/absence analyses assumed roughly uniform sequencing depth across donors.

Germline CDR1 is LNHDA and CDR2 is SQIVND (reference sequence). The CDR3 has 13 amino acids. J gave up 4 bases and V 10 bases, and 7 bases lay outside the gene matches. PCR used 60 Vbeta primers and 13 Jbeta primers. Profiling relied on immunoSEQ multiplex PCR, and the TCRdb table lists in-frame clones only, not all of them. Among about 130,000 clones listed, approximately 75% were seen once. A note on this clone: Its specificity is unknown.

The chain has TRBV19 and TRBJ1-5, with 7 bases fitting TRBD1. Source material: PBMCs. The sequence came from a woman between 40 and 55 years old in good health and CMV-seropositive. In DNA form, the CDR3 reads TGTGCCACCGGGACAGTAAATAATCAGCCCCAGCATTTT. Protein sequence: CATGTVNNQPQHF.